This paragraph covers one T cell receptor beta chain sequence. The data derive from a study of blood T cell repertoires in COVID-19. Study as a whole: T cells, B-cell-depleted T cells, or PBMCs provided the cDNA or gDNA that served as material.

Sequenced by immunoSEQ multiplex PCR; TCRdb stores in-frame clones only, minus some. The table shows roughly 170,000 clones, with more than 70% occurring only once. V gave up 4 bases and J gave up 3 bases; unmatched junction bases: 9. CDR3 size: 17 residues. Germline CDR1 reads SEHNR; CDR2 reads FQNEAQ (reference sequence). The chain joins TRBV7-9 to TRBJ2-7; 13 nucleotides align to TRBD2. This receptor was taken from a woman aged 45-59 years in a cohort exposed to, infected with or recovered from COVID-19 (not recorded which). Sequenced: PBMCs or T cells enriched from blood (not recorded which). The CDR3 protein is CASSSGWTSGRGYEQYF. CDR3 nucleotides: TGTGCCAGCAGCTCCGGGTGGACTAGCGGGAGAGGCTACGAGCAGTACTTC.